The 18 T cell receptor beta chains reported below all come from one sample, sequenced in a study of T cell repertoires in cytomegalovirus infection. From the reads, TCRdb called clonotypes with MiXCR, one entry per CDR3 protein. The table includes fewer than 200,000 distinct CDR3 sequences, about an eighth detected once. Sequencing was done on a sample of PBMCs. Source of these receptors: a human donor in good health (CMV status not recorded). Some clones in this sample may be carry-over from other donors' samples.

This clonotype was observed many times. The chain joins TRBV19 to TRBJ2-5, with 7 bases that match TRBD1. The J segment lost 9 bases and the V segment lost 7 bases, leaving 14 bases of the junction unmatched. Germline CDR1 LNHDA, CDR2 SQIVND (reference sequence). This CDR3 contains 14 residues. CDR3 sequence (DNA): TGTGCCAGTAAGATGACAGGGCTTCCCGGGGCCCAGTACTTC. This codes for CASKMTGLPGAQYF.

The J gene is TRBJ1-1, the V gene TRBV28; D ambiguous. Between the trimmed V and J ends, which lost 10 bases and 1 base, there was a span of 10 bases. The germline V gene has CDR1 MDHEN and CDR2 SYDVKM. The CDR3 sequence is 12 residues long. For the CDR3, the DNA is TGTGCCACCTTCATCCCGAACACTGAAGCTTTCTTT. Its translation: CATFIPNTEAFF.

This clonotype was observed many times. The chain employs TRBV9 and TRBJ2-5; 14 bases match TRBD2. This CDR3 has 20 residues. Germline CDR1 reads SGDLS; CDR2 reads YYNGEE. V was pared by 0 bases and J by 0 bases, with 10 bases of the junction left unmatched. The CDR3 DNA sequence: TGTGCCAGCAGCGTAGAAGCTCCGGGACTAGCGGGAGAATACCAAGAGACCCAGTACTTC. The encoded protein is CASSVEAPGLAGEYQETQYF.

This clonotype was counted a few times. CDR3 bases: TGTGCCAGCTCACGGTACAGGGGATGGCCCTACAATGAGCAGTTCTTC. It is translated as CASSRYRGWPYNEQFF. V is TRBV18 and J is TRBJ2-1, with 7 bases identical to TRBD1. V shed 4 bases, J shed 2 bases, and the junction held 8 bases outside the gene matches. Germline V lookup: CDR1 KGHSH, CDR2 LQKENI. This CDR3 has 16 residues.

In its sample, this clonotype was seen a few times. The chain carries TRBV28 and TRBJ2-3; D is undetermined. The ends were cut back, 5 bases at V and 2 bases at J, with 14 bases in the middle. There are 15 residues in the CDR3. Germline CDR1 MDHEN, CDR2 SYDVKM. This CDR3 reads CASSHSALLTDTQYF. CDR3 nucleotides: TGTGCCAGCAGTCATTCAGCCCTACTCACAGATACGCAGTATTTT.

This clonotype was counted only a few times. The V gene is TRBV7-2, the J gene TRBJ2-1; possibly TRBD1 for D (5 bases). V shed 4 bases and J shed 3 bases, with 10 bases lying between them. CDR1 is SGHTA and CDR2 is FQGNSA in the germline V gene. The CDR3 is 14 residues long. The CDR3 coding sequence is TGTGCCAGCAGCTCTGCGACAGTCTACAATGAGCAGTTCTTC. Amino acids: CASSSATVYNEQFF.

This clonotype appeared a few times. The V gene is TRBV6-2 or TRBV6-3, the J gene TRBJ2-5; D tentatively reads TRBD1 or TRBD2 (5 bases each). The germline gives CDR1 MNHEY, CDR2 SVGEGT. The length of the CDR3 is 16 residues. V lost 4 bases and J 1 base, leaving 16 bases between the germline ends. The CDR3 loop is CASSSEGFTSQETQYF. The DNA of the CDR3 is TGTGCCAGCAGTTCCGAGGGGTTTACTAGCCAAGAGACCCAGTACTTC.

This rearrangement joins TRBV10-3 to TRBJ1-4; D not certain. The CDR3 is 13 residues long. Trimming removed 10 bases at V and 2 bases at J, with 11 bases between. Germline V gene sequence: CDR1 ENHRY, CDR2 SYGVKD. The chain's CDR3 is CATKDVTNEKLFF. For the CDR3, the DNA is TGTGCCACCAAGGACGTTACTAATGAAAAACTGTTTTTT.

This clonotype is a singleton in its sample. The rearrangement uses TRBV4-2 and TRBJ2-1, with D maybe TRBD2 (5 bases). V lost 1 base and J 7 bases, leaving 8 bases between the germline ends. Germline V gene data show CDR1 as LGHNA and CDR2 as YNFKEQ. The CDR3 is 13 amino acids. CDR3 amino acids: CASSQAGLNEQFF. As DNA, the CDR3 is TGTGCCAGCAGCCAAGCCGGACTTAATGAGCAGTTCTTC.

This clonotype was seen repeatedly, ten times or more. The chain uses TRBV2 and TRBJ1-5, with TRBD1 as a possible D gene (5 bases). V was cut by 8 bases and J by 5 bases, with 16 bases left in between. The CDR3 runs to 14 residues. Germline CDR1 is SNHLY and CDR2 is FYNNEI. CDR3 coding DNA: TGTGCCAGCGGGGGACTCCGGGGGGATCAGCCCCAGCATTTT. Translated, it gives CASGGLRGDQPQHF.

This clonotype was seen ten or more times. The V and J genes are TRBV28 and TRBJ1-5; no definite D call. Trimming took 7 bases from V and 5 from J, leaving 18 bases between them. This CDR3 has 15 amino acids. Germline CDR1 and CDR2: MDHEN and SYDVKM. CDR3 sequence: CASKTMVGWDQPQHF. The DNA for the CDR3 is TGTGCCAGCAAGACGATGGTGGGATGGGATCAGCCCCAGCATTTT.

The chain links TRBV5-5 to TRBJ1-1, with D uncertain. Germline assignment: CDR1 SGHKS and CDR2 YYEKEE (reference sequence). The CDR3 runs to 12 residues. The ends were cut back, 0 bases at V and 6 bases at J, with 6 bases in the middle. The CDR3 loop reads CASSLDWAEAFF. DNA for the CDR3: TGTGCCAGCAGCTTGGATTGGGCTGAAGCTTTCTTT.

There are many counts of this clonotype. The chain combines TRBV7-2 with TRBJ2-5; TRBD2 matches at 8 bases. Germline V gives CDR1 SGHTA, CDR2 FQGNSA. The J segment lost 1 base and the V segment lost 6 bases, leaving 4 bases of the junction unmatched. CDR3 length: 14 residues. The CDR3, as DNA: TGTGCCAGCAGAACACTAGCGGCCCAAGAGACCCAGTACTTC. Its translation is CASRTLAAQETQYF.

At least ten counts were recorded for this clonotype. Here the CDR3 reads CASSPPGASQPQHF. The CDR3 nucleotides are TGTGCCAGCAGCCCGCCGGGGGCGAGTCAGCCCCAGCATTTT. The chain recombines TRBV7-9 with TRBJ1-5; the D gene is possibly TRBD1 (6 bases). Per the germline V gene, CDR1 is SEHNR and CDR2 is FQNEAQ (reference sequence). V lost 5 bases, J lost 6 bases, and 14 bases lay in between. This CDR3 contains 14 residues. The entire variable domain, with the rest obtained from reference TRBV7-9 and TRBJ1-5, is as follows: DTGVSQNPRHKITKRGQNVTFRCDPISEHNRLYWYRQTLGQGPEFLTYFQNEAQLEKSRLLSDRFSAERPKGSFSTLEIQRTEQGDSAMYLCASSPPGASQPQHFGDGTRLSIL.

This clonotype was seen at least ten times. CDR3 region: CASGDTQYF. The CDR3 coding sequence is TGTGCCAGCGGGGATACGCAGTATTTT. This sequence joins TRBV28 and TRBJ2-3, with D unclear. Germline CDR1 is MDHEN and CDR2 is SYDVKM. The CDR3 length is 9 residues. Deletions cut 8 bases from V and 6 bases from J, with 3 bases between.

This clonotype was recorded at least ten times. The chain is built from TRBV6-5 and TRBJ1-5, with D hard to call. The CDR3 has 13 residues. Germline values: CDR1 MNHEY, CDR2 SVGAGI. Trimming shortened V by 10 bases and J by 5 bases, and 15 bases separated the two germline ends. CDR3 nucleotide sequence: TGTGCCACCCACGAAACAGTTGATCAGCCCCAGCATTTT. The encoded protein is CATHETVDQPQHF.

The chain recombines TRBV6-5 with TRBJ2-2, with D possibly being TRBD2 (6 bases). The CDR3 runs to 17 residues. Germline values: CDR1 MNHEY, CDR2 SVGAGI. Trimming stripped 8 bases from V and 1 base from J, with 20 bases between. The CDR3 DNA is TGTGCCAGCGGGGAGGCGGGACCTCTTCTGAACACCGGGGAGCTGTTTTTT. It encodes CASGEAGPLLNTGELFF.

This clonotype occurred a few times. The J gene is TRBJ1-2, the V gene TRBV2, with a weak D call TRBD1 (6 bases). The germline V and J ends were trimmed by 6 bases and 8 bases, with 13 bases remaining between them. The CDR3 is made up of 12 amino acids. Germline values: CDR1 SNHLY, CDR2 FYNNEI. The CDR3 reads CASREDRHGYTF. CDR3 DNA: TGTGCCAGCAGGGAGGACAGACACGGCTACACCTTC.